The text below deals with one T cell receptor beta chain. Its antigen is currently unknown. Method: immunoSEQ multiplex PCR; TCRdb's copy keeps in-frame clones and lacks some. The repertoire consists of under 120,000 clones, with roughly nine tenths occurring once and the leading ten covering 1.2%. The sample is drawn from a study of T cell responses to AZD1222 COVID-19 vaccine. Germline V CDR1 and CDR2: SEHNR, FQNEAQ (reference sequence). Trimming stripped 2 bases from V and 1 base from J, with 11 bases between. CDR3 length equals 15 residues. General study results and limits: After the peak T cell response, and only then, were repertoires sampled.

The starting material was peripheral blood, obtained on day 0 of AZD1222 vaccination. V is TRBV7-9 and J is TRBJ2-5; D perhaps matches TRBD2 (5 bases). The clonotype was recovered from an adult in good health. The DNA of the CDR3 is TGTGCCAGCAGCTTAAGGATAGGGAGCCAAGAGACCCAGTACTTC. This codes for CASSLRIGSQETQYF. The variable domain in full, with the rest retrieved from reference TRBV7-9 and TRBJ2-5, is DTGVSQNPRHKITKRGQNVTFRCDPISEHNRLYWYRQTLGQGPEFLTYFQNEAQLEKSRLLSDRFSAERPKGSFSTLEIQRTEQGDSAMYLCASSLRIGSQETQYFGPGTRLLVL.